The clone carrying this T cell receptor (beta chain) was detected only a few times. The CDR3 contains 15 residues. CDR1 MDHEN and CDR2 SYDVKM come from the germline V gene. V gave up 3 bases and J gave up 6 bases, with 15 bases separating them. In making TCR cDNA, 5'RACE template switching added a universal primer site and UMIs to it. TCRdb called the 5' RACE reads again in MiXCR, with one record for every CDR3 protein. The sample shows more than 30,000 distinct CDR3 sequences, 6.5% to 8.5% of them seen only once. The data stem from a study of T cells after yellow fever vaccination. The sample was PBMCs, either bulk or a sorted T-cell subset (CD4+, CD8+, memory, or dextramer-sorted; not recorded which), taken on the day of the first yellow fever vaccination. The TCR originated in a man aged 18 to 29 who received the YFV17D yellow fever vaccine. This chain connects TRBV28 to TRBJ2-1; D gene ambiguous. The CDR3 coding sequence is TGTGCCAGCAGTTTCTGGAGCCTAGGCATCAATGAGCAGTTCTTC. Amino acids: CASSFWSLGINEQFF.